Listed here is a single T cell receptor beta chain. This record comes from a study of blood T cell repertoires in COVID-19. Background on the study: Whether acute or convalescent, the COVID-19 samples came from the United States, Italy and Spain. From T cells, B-cell-depleted T cells, or PBMCs came the material, which was cDNA or gDNA.

Authors' methods: Reference gene primer amplification in the assay estimated nucleated cell counts. Sequenced by immunoSEQ multiplex PCR; TCRdb stores in-frame clones only, minus some. That table supplies the V and J calls and clone size; D and trimming were determined from the DNA. Among 100,000 to 150,000 clones listed, 60% to 75% were seen once. The V segment lost 5 bases and the J segment 4 bases; nucleotides outside the gene matches: 8. The CDR3 loop spans 14 amino acids. The germline CDR1 and CDR2 sequences are SGHDT and YYEEEE. The source is a woman aged 65 to 85 with acute or convalescent COVID-19. The chain employs TRBV5-6 and TRBJ1-1; 7 nucleotides agree with TRBD1. Sample: peripheral blood. CDR3 nucleotide sequence: TGTGCCAGCAGATCGCAGGGGGTTGGCACTGAAGCTTTCTTT. Translated, it gives CASRSQGVGTEAFF.